This TCR beta chain was identified during a study of shared clonotypes between healthy human individuals. In the naive CD8 group, cells lacked CD45RO and were positively selected for CCR7, so terminally differentiated effector memory CD45RA+ cells were left out. The CDR3 has 13 amino acids. CDR1 and CDR2 from the germline V gene are LNHDA and SQIVND (reference sequence). Trimming left V 3 bases short and J 6 bases short, with 9 bases between. Repertoires were generated with immunoSEQ multiplex PCR, while TCRdb's copy carries only in-frame clones and drops some. Of about 2.2 million clones listed, about 93% were seen once; the top ten hold approximately 1.7%.

The V and J genes are TRBV19 and TRBJ2-1, with D possibly TRBD2 on 6 matching bases. Sequenced sample: naive CD8+ T cells from PBMCs. This clonotype was obtained from a young man in good health. Some clones in this sample may be carry-over from other donors' samples. The CDR3 sequence: CASSIWRGNEQFF. In nucleotides, the CDR3 is TGTGCCAGTAGTATCTGGCGGGGCAATGAGCAGTTCTTC.